The sequence of this T cell receptor beta chain was determined in a study of CD8+ T cells in alopecia areata. Points from the study as a whole: Mice showed clearer TCR sharing than patients did, a gap that was possibly HLA-related. Higher clonality than in normal scalp was seen in lesional scalp, especially alopecia totalis/universalis.

Comments on this clone: Its antigen is currently unknown.

Once RNA had been extracted, it was reverse transcribed into cDNA to act as the sequencing template. This table comes from immunoSEQ multiplex PCR, and its TCRdb copy is limited to in-frame clones, with some not included. The sample yields tens of thousands of clones, about 40% seen once. A FACSAria was used to sort CD4+ and CD8+ T cells. These cells came from PBMCs. The TCR sequence derives from a human donor with alopecia areata. Sequences were obtained from NKG2D-low CD8+ T cells sorted from blood.

The CDR3 loop is CASSGYGLNYGYTF. The CDR3 coding sequence is TGTGCCAGTAGCGGGTACGGCCTTAACTATGGCTACACCTTC. The chain has TRBV19 and TRBJ1-2, with D uncertain. This CDR3 has 14 amino acids. Trimming left V 6 bases short and J 1 base short, with 12 bases between. Germline V gene data show CDR1 as LNHDA and CDR2 as SQIVND (reference sequence).